A single sample is the source of the 8 T cell receptor beta chains below, sequenced in a study of blood T cells in healthy people across ages. A sample-barcoded 5' primer and a J-beta primer mix were used in a second PCR of about 7 to 12 cycles. MiXCR was run by TCRdb on the 5' RACE reads, yielding one entry per CDR3 protein. This sample yields about 1.8 million distinct CDR3 sequences, of which roughly 52% are seen a single time; around 2.1% belongs to the top ten. Sequences were obtained from blood. The receptors were gathered from a middle-aged woman in good health.

This sequence joins TRBV7-9 and TRBJ1-5, with D uncertain. V was clipped by 2 bases and J by 5 bases, with 7 bases between them. CDR3 length equals 13 residues. The germline V gene encodes CDR1 SEHNR and CDR2 FQNEAQ (reference sequence). CDR3: CASSLSEYQPQHF. The DNA of the CDR3 is TGTGCCAGCAGCTTATCGGAGTATCAGCCCCAGCATTTT.

Remarks on this clonotype: At one end, the junction sequence differs from germline, possibly due to a read error. The J gene is TRBJ2-7, the V gene TRBV4-1, with D uncertain. The CDR3 is 13 residues long. Germline-derived CDR1 and CDR2 are MGHRA and YSYEKL. CDR3 nucleotides: TGCGACAGCAGCCAAGGATTCTCCTACGAGCAGTACTTC. Encoded protein: CDSSQGFSYEQYF.

This clonotype was seen a handful of times. The chain has TRBV7-9 and TRBJ2-1; 10 bases fit TRBD2. V lost 5 bases, J lost 5 bases, and 6 bases stayed unmatched. The V gene's germline CDR1 is SEHNR and CDR2 FQNEAQ (reference sequence). This CDR3 is built from 15 residues. The CDR3 sequence: CASSRAGGHNNEQFF. The CDR3 DNA reads TGTGCCAGCAGCCGAGCGGGGGGGCACAACAATGAGCAGTTCTTC.

The table lists this clonotype with a few counts. The chain carries TRBV6-5 and TRBJ2-3; tentative D call: TRBD1 (5 bases). The CDR3 runs 15 residues. V lost 6 bases to trimming and J lost 4 bases, with 17 bases between them. Germline V gene data show CDR1 as MNHEY and CDR2 as SVGAGI. The CDR3 bases are TGTGCCAGCAGGTCCCAGGGTAGTAGGGCAGATACGCAGTATTTT. Protein product: CASRSQGSRADTQYF.

On this clonotype: An end of the junction does not agree with germline; a read error may underlie this. V is TRBV28 and J is TRBJ2-4; a possible D gene is TRBD2 (6 bases). Germline assignment: CDR1 MDHEN and CDR2 SYDVKM. This CDR3 is 16 amino acids long. For the CDR3, the DNA is TGTGCCAGCACACCACGAGTCCTGGGGGGTAAAGAGACCCAGCACTTC. This translates into CASTPRVLGGKETQHF. Full variable domain (outside the CDR3, taken from reference TRBV28 and TRBJ2-4): DVKVTQSSRYLVKRTGEKVFLECVQDMDHENMFWYRQDPGLGLRLIYFSYDVKMKEKGDIPEGYSVSREKKERFSLILESASTNQTSMYLCASTPRVLGGKETQHFGAGTRLSVL.

This clonotype showed up just a few times. The chain joins TRBV20-1 to TRBJ2-1; D is unclear. Trimming shortened V by 5 bases and J by 4 bases, and 15 bases separated the two germline ends. This CDR3 is built from 14 residues. The germline V gene encodes CDR1 DFQATT and CDR2 SNEGSKA (reference sequence). CDR3 nucleotides: TGCAGTGCTCCCGAACCTAGGCAGTACAATGAGCAGTTCTTC. Translated, it gives CSAPEPRQYNEQFF.

The V call is TRBV20-1, the J call TRBJ1-4; D gene ambiguous. Germline V gene lookup returns CDR1 DFQATT and CDR2 SNEGSKA (reference sequence). CDR3 length: 12 residues. V lost 7 bases and J lost 1, with 7 bases in between. This chain's CDR3 is CSVGRTNEKLFF. The CDR3 DNA follows: TGCAGTGTAGGGAGAACTAATGAAAAACTGTTTTTT.

This sequence joins TRBV11-2 and TRBJ2-3, with 7 bases matching TRBD2. Looked up from germline, CDR1 is SGHAT and CDR2 is FQNNGV. With 1 base clipped from V and 5 bases from J, the junction kept 12 bases outside the gene matches. The CDR3 is 17 amino acids. The chain's CDR3 is CASSLGGGGPVGDTQYF. The CDR3 coding sequence is TGTGCCAGCAGCTTAGGGGGCGGGGGTCCCGTAGGAGATACGCAGTATTTT.